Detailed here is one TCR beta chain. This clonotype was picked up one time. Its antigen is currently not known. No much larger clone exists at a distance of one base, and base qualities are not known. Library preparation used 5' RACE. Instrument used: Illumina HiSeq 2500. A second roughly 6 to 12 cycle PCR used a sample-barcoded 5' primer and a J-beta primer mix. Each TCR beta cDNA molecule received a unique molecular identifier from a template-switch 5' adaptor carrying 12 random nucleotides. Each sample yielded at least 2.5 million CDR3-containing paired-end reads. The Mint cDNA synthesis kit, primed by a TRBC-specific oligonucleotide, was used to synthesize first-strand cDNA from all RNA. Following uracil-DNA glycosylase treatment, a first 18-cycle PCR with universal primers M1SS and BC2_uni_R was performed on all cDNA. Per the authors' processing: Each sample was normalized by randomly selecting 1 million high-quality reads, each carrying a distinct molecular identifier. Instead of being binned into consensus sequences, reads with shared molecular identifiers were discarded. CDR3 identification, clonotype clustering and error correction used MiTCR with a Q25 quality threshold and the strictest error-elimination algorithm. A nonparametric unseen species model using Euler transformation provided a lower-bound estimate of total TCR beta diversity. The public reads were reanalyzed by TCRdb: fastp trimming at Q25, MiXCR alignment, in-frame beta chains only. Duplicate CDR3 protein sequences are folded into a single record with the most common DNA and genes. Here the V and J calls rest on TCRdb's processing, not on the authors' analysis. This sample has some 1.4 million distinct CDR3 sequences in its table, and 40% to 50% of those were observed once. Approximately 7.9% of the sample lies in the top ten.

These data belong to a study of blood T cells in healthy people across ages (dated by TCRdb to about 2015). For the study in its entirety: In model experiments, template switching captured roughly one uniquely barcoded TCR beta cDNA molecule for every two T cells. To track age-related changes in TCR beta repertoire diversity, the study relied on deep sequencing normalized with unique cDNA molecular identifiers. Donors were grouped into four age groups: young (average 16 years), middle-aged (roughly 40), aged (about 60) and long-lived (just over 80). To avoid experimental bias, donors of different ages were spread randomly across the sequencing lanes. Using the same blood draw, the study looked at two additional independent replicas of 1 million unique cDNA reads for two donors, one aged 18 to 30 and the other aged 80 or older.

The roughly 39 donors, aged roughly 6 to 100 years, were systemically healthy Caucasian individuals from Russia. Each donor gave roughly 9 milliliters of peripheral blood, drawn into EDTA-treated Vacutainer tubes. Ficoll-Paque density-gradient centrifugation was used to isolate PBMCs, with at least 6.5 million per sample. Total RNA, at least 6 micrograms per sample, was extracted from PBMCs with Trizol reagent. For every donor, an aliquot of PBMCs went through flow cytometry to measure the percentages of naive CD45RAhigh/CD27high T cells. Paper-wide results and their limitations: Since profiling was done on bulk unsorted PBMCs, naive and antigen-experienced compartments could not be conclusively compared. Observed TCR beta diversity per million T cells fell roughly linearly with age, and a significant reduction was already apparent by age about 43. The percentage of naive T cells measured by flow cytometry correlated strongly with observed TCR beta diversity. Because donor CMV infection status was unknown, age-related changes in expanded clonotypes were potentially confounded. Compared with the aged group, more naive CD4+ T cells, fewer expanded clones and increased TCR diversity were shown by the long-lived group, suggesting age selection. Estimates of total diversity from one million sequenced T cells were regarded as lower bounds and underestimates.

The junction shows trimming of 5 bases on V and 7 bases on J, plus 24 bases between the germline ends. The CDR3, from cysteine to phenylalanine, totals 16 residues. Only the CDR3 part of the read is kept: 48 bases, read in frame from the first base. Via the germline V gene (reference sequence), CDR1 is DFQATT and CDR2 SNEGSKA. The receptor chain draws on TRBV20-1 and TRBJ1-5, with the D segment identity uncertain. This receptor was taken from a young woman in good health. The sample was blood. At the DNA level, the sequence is TGCAGTGCTGTCAAAAGCCCAGGCAGTTTACGACAGCCCCAGCATTTT. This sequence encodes CSAVKSPGSLRQPQHF.